This paragraph covers one T cell receptor beta chain sequence. Data came from immunoSEQ multiplex PCR; TCRdb stores just in-frame clones and leaves some out. Of under 150,000 clones in the sample, just over 85% were seen once. CDR1 is MDHEN, CDR2 SYDVKM, per germline. The CDR3 is 15 amino acids. Unmatched junction bases numbered 8, after V lost 3 bases and J lost 4 bases. The data were obtained in a study of Ad26.COV2.S vaccination and SARS-CoV-2 variants. The receptor's source is a human donor who had recovered from COVID-19. The genes are TRBV28 and TRBJ1-2; 7 nucleotides match TRBD1. The material was peripheral blood, obtained after recovery from COVID-19. As DNA, the CDR3 is TGTGCCAGCAGTTTCCCGCAGGGGGAGAGCTATGGCTACACCTTC. Translating it yields CASSFPQGESYGYTF.